The sequence of this T cell receptor (beta chain) was determined in a study of spatial heterogeneity in lung cancer. In the study overall: After resection, follow-up PBMC samples were sequenced when available, at a median of about 24 months later. Sequence detection consistently recorded a greater number of beta-chain than alpha-chain sequences.

CDR1 LNHNV and CDR2 YYDKDF come from the germline V gene (reference sequence). Trimming took off 0 bases at V and 4 bases at J, with 19 bases between the two ends. This CDR3 comprises 17 residues. As for time point: blood at routine non-recurrence follow-up after resection. The authors sequenced whole RNA from tumor, nontumor lung or frozen PBMC without sorting. This clonotype showed up many times. Unique molecular identifiers, one per molecule, were present on every TCR cDNA molecule. TCRdb re-derived calls from the 5' RACE reads in MiXCR, one entry per CDR3 protein. The sample has 25,000 to 30,000 distinct CDR3 sequences; 5% to 6.5% are singletons.

This TCR derives from a male donor with early-stage non-small cell lung cancer. This specimen consisted of PBMCs, obtained at follow-up. The chain has TRBV15 and TRBJ2-7; D is perhaps TRBD1 (6 bases). CDR3 sequence (DNA): TGTGCCACCAGCAGAGATCTCGCGGCAGGGGCACGGTACGAGCAGTACTTC. This codes for CATSRDLAAGARYEQYF.